This T cell receptor (beta chain) was captured in a study of shared clonotypes between healthy human individuals. Study-wide results and limits: What rarefaction showed was incomplete sorted-subset sequencing despite large depth.

As to this clone: No antigen is known for it.

Cells designated naive CD8 were CD45RO-negative and were positively selected for CCR7, with terminally differentiated effector memory CD45RA+ cells excluded. This CDR3 region has 13 residues. V was clipped by 8 bases and J by 3 bases; unmatched bases: 7. The germline V gene encodes CDR1 SNHLY and CDR2 FYNNEI. Clones were read by immunoSEQ multiplex PCR, and TCRdb kept only the in-frame ones, dropping some. Of some 2.1 million clones listed, approximately 92% are singletons. The material sequenced was naive CD8+ T cells from PBMCs. The J gene is TRBJ2-7, the V gene TRBV2; the match to TRBD1 covers 7 bases. The receptor was derived from a man between 18 and 29 years old in good health. Some clones in this sample may be carry-over from other donors' samples. The chain's CDR3 is CASGGTESYEQYF. CDR3 coding DNA: TGTGCCAGCGGTGGGACAGAAAGCTACGAGCAGTACTTC.